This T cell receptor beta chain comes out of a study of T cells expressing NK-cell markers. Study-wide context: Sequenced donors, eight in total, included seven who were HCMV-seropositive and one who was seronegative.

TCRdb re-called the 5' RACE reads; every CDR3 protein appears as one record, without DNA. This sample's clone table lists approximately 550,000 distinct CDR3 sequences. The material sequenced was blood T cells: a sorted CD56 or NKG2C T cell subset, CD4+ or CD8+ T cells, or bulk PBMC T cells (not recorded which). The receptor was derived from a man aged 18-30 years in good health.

This CDR3 reads CASSEYPAGGRKNEQFF. The gene calls are TRBV25-1 and TRBJ2-1; there is no DNA to check the TCRdb D call of TRBD2. CDR1 MGHDK and CDR2 SYGVNS come from the germline V gene. This CDR3 spans 17 amino acids.